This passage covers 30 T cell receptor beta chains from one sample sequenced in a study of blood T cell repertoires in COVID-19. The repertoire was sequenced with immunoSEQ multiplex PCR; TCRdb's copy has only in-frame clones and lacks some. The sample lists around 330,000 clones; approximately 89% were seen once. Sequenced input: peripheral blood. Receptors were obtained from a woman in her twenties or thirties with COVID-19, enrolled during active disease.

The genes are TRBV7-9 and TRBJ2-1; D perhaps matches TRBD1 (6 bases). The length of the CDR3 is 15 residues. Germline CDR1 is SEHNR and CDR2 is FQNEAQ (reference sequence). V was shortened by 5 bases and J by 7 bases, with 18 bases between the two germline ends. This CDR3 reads CASSPQGLFGNEQFF. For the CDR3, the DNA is TGTGCCAGCAGCCCGCAGGGGTTATTTGGGAATGAGCAGTTCTTC.

Written as DNA, the CDR3 is TGTGCCAGCAGTTCCTCCGGTGACTATGGCTACACCTTC. This encodes CASSSSGDYGYTF. This chain uses TRBV12-3 or TRBV12-4 with TRBJ1-2; no reliable D call. V shed 4 bases and J shed 3 bases, with 9 bases lying between them. The CDR3 contains 13 residues.

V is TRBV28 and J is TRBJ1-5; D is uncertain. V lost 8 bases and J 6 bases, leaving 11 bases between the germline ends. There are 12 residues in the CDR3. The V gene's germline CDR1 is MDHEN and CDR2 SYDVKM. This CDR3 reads CASGEGSQPQHF. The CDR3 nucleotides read TGTGCCAGCGGGGAGGGAAGTCAGCCCCAGCATTTT.

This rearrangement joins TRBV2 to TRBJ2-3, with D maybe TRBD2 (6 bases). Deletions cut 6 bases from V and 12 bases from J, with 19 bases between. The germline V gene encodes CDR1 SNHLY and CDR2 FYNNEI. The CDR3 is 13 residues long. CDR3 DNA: TGTGCCAGCAGGGACCAGGCGGGGCAAAAACAGTATTTT. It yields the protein CASRDQAGQKQYF.

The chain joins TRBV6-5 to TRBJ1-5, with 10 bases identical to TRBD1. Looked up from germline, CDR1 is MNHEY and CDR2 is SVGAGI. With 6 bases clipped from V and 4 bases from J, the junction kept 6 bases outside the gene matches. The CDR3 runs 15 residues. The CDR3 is CASRDRGFGNQPQHF. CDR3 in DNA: TGTGCCAGCAGGGACAGGGGGTTTGGGAATCAGCCCCAGCATTTT.

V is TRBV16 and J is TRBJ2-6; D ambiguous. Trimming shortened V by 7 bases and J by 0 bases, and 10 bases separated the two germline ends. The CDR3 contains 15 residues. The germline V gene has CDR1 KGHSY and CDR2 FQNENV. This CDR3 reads CASTQHPSGANVLTF. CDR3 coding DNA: TGTGCCAGCACTCAACACCCCTCTGGGGCCAACGTCCTGACTTTC.

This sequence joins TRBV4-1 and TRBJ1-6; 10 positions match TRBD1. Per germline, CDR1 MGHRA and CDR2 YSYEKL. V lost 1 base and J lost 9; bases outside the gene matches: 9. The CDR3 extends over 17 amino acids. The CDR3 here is CASSQGRDRGYGSPLHF. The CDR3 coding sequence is TGCGCCAGCAGCCAAGGCCGGGACAGGGGATACGGTTCACCCCTCCACTTT.

This chain's CDR3 is CASSEFRGDYNEQFF. The CDR3 DNA sequence: TGTGCCAGCAGTGAATTTCGGGGGGACTACAATGAGCAGTTCTTC. The chain couples TRBV6-1 to TRBJ2-1, with TRBD2 identical over 7 bases. The germline V gene encodes CDR1 MNHNS and CDR2 SASEGT. The trim removed 2 bases at V and 3 bases at J, leaving 4 bases unmatched. The CDR3 runs 15 residues.

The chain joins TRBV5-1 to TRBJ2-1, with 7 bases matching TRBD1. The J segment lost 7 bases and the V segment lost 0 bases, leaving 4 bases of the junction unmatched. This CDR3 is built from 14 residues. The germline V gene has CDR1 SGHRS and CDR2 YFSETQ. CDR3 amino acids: CASSLEGGRNEQFF. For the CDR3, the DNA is TGCGCCAGCAGCTTGGAAGGGGGCCGGAATGAGCAGTTCTTC.

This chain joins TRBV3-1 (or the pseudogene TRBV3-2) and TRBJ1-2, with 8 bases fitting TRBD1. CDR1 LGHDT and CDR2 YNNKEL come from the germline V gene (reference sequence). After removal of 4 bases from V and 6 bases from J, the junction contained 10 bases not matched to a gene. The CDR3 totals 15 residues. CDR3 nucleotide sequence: TGTGCCAGCAGCCTTCGACAGGGGAAAAATCATGGCTACACCTTC. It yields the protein CASSLRQGKNHGYTF.

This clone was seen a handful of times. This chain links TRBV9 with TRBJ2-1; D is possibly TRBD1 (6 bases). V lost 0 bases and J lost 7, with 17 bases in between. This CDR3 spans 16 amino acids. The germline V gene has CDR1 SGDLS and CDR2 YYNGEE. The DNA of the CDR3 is TGTGCCAGCAGCGTAGCCCCCCCGCAAGGACAGAATGAGCAGTTCTTC. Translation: CASSVAPPQGQNEQFF. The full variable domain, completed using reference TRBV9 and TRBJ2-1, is DSGVTQTPKHLITATGQRVTLRCSPRSGDLSVYWYQQSLDQGLQFLIQYYNGEERAKGNILERFSAQQFPDLHSELNLSSLELGDSALYFCASSVAPPQGQNEQFFGPGTRLTVL.

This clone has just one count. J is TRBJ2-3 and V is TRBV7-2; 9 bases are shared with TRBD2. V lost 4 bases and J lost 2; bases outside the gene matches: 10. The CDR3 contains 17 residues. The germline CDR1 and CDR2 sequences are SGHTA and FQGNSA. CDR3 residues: CASSWDYGGGVTDTQYF. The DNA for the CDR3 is TGTGCCAGCAGCTGGGATTATGGCGGGGGGGTCACAGATACGCAGTATTTT.

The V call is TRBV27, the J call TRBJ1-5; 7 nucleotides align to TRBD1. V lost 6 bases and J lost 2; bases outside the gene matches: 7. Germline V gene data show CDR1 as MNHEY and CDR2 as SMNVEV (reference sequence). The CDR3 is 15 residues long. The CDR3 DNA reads TGTGCCAGCAGCGACGGTACAGGGGGCAATCAGCCCCAGCATTTT. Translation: CASSDGTGGNQPQHF.

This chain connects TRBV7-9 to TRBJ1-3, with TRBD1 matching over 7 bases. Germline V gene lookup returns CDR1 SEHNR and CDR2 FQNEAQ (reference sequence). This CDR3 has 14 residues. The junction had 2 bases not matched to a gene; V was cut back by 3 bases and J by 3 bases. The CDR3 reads CASSFDRVGNTIYF. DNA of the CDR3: TGTGCCAGCAGCTTTGACAGGGTTGGAAACACCATATATTTT.

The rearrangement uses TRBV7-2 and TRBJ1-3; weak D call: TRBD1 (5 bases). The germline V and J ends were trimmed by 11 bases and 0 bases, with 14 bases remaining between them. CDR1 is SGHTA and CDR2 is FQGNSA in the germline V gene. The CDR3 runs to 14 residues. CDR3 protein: CALGGGSSGNTIYF. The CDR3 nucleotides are TGTGCCCTCGGGGGGGGAAGCTCTGGAAACACCATATATTTT.

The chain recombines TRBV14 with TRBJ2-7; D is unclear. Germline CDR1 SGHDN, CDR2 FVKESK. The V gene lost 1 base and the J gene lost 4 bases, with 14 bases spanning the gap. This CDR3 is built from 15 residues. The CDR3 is CASSQGPGPSYEQYV. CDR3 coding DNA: TGTGCCAGCAGCCAAGGCCCGGGTCCTTCATACGAGCAGTACGTC.

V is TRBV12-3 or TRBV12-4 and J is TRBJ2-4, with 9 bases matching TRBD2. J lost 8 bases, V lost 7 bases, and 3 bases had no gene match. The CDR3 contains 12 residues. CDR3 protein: CASNAGGYIQYF. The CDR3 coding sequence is TGTGCCAGCAACGCGGGGGGGTACATTCAGTACTTC.

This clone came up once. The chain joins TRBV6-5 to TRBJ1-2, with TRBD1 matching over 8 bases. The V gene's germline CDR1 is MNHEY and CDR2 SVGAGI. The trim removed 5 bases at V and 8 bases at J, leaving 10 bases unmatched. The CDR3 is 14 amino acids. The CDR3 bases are TGTGCCAGCAGTCGCGGGACAGGTTTGGAGGGCTACACCTTC. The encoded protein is CASSRGTGLEGYTF.

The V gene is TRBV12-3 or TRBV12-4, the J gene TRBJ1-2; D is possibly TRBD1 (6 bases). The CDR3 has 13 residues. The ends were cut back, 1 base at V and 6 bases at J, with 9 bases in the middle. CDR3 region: CASSLVAGDGYTF. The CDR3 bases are TGTGCCAGCAGTTTAGTGGCAGGGGATGGCTACACCTTC.

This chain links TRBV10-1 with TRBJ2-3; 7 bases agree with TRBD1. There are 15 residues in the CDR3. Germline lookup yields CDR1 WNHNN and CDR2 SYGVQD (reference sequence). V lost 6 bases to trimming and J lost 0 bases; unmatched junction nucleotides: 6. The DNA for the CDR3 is TGCGCCAGCAGGGGGACAGATCCTAGCACAGATACGCAGTATTTT. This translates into CASRGTDPSTDTQYF.

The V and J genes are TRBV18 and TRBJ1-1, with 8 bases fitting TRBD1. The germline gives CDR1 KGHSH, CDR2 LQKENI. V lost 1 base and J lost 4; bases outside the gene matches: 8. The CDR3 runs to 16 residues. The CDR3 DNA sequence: TGTGCCAGCTCACCACGGACAGGGCAAGAGAGCACTGAAGCTTTCTTT. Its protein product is CASSPRTGQESTEAFF.

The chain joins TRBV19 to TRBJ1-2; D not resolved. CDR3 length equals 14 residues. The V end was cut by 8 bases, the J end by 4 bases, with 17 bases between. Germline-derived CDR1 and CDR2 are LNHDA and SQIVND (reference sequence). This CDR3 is CASRLGAGGYGYTF. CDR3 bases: TGTGCCAGTCGCCTGGGAGCAGGCGGCTATGGCTACACCTTC.

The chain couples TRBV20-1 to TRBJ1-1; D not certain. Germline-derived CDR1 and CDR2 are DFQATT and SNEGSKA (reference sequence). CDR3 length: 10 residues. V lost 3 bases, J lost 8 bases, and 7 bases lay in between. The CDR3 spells CSASREEAFF. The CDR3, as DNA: TGCAGTGCTAGCCGGGAGGAAGCTTTCTTT.

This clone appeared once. CDR3 sequence: CASSLGDRAEAFF. CDR3 DNA: TGTGCCAGCAGCTTAGGGGACAGGGCTGAAGCTTTCTTT. This chain links TRBV13 with TRBJ1-1, with TRBD1 matching over 8 bases. The CDR3 covers 13 residues. V dropped 0 bases and J dropped 6; count of bases not matched to a gene: 0. Germline V gives CDR1 PRHDT, CDR2 FYEKMQ (reference sequence).

CDR3: CASSPGQHNSPLHF. The CDR3 DNA reads as TGCGCCAGCAGCCCGGGACAACATAATTCACCCCTCCACTTT. The chain is built from TRBV5-1 and TRBJ1-6; maybe TRBD1 (6 bases). Looked up from germline, CDR1 is SGHRS and CDR2 is YFSETQ. This CDR3 comprises 14 residues. The V end was cut by 4 bases, the J end by 5 bases, with 10 bases between.

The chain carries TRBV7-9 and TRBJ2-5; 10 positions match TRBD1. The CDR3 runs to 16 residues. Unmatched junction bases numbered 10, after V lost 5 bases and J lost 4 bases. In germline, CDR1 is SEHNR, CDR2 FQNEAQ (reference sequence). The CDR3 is CASSPDRGRFRETQYF. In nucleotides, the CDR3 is TGTGCCAGCAGCCCCGACAGGGGGCGTTTTCGAGAGACCCAGTACTTC. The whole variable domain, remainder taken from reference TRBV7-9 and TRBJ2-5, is DTGVSQNPRHKITKRGQNVTFRCDPISEHNRLYWYRQTLGQGPEFLTYFQNEAQLEKSRLLSDRFSAERPKGSFSTLEIQRTEQGDSAMYLCASSPDRGRFRETQYFGPGTRLLVL.

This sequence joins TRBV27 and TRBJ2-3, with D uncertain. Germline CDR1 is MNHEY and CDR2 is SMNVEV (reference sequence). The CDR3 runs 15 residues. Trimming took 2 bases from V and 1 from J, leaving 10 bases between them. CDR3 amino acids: CASSLSLPRTDTQYF. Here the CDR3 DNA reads TGTGCCAGCAGTTTAAGCCTGCCCCGCACAGATACGCAGTATTTT.

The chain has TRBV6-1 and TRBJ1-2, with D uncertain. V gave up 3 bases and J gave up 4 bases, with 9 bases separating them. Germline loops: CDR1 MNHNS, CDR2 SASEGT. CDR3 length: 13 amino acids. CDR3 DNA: TGTGCCAGCAGTGATTTGTCCTTCTATGGCTACACCTTC. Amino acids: CASSDLSFYGYTF.

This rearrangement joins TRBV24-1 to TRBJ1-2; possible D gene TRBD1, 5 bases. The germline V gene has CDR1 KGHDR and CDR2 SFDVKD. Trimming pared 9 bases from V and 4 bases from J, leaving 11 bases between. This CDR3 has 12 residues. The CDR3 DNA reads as TGTGCCACCGGGGGAGGGACCTATGGCTACACCTTC. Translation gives CATGGGTYGYTF.

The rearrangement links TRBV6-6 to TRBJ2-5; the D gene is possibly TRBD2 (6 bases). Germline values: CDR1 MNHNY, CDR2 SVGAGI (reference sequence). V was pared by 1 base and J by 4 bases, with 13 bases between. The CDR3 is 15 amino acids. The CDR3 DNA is TGTGCCAGCAGTTACTACACTAGCCGGCGAGAGACCCAGTACTTC. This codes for CASSYYTSRRETQYF.